This entry describes one TCR beta chain. Its specificity is not known. This entry comes from a study of T cell responses to AZD1222 COVID-19 vaccine. Study results and limitations: No day 14 peak samples; only post-peak repertoires were characterized. The donor cohort was predominantly white British with a female majority, and clonal diversity may have been underestimated. The span of vaccine-associated CD4 TCRs extended across spike, with dominance at 160-218 and 743-854.

J gave up 3 bases and V 2 bases, and 5 bases lay outside the gene matches. This CDR3 is 15 amino acids long. From germline, CDR1 is SGHVS and CDR2 FQNEAQ. TCRdb keeps only in-frame clones here, not all; method: immunoSEQ multiplex PCR. The sample shows tens of thousands of clones, 85% to 90% of them seen only once. The rearrangement uses TRBV7-8 and TRBJ1-2, with 8 bases fitting TRBD1. The sequence came from an adult in good health. The sample was peripheral blood, taken on day 0 of MenACWY control vaccination. The CDR3 nucleotides are TGTGCCAGCAGCTTAAGGCAGGGGGCTCACTATGGCTACACCTTC. Protein sequence: CASSLRQGAHYGYTF. Using reference TRBV7-8 and TRBJ1-2 for the parts outside the CDR3, the full variable domain is GAGVSQSPRYKVAKRGQDVALRCDPISGHVSLFWYQQALGQGPEFLTYFQNEAQLDKSGLPSDRFFAERPEGSVSTLKIQRTQQEDSAVYLCASSLRQGAHYGYTFGSGTRLTVV.